This is a list of T cell receptor beta chains from one sample in a study of blood T cells in healthy people across ages. Via MiXCR, TCRdb re-called the 5' RACE reads, giving one row per CDR3 protein. The sample lists about 680,000 distinct CDR3 sequences; around half were seen once. The sequenced material came from blood. The origin of the receptors is a woman aged 55-69 years in good health. The CDR3 runs from the conserved cysteine through the conserved F or W. The D gene is left open where the match is weak. Part of the rows lack a size; the others show once, few, many or a class for expanded clones.

once,TRBJ2-1,TRBV20-1,.,TGCAGTGCTAGAAGGGGGGGATTATCCTACAATGAGCAGTTCTTC,CSARRGGLSYNEQFF
.,TRBJ2-5,TRBV28,TRBD2,TGTGCCAGCAGTTTGAGGCTAGCGGCTATCGGGACCCAGTACTTC,CASSLRLAAIGTQYF
.,TRBJ2-7,TRBV12-3/TRBV12-4,TRBD1,TGTGCCAGCAGTTTTGCGGACAGGGCATACGAGCAGTACTTC,CASSFADRAYEQYF
.,TRBJ1-6,TRBV7-9,.,TGTGCCAGCAGCTTAAGGCGGACCGGGGACGATTCACCCCTCCACTTT,CASSLRRTGDDSPLHF
.,TRBJ1-4,TRBV2,TRBD1,TGTGCCAGCAGCCCGGGACAGTCATTCCCGTTTTTT,CASSPGQSFPFF
many,TRBJ2-6,TRBV7-9,.,TGTGCCAGCAGCTTACGGGGCAACTCTGGGGCCAACGTCCTGACTTTC,CASSLRGNSGANVLTF
.,TRBJ2-7,TRBV11-2,TRBD1,TGTGCCAGCAGCATCAGACAGGGGGCAGGCGAGCAGTACTTC,CASSIRQGAGEQYF
few,TRBJ2-7,TRBV9,TRBD1,TGTGCCAGCAGTCAAGGGGGCCGAACCTACGAGCAGTACTTC,CASSQGGRTYEQYF
many,TRBJ2-7,TRBV27,.,TGTGCCAGCAGTTTATCGGTCGGGGACCACTCCTACGAGCAGTACTTC,CASSLSVGDHSYEQYF
once,TRBJ2-5,TRBV20-1,.,TGCAGTGCTAGGGGTCTCCCGCAGACTTACCAAGAGACCCAGTACTTC,CSARGLPQTYQETQYF
few,TRBJ2-5,TRBV5-1,TRBD2,TGCGCCAGCAGCGGAGGAGGTCTAGCGGGCGGGGAGACCCAGTACTTC,CASSGGGLAGGETQYF
.,TRBJ2-3,TRBV28,.,TGTGCCAGCAGCACCGTGCAGGACCCGTACACAGATACGCAGTATTTT,CASSTVQDPYTDTQYF
.,TRBJ2-3,TRBV9,.,TGTGCCAGCAGCGTACAACACACAGATACGCAGTATTTT,CASSVQHTDTQYF
.,TRBJ1-5,TRBV6-2/TRBV6-3,.,TGTGCCAGCAGTTACAGGGCCTATAATCAGCCCCAGCATTTT,CASSYRAYNQPQHF
.,TRBJ1-4,TRBV18,.,TGTGCCAGCTCACCGGCAATGGTAGGGGATGAAAAACTGTTTTTT,CASSPAMVGDEKLFF
.,TRBJ2-5,TRBV3-1,.,TGTGCCAGCAGCCAAGCCGGGATCTCCTACAATGAGCAGTACTTC,CASSQAGISYNEQYF
.,TRBJ2-7,TRBV2,.,TGTGCCAGCGGTCAGTGGCAGTCCTACGAGCAGTACTTC,CASGQWQSYEQYF
few,TRBJ2-6,TRBV2,TRBD1,TGTGCCAGCCGACCGGGACAGGGGGCGAGGTCAGGGGCCAACGTCCTGACTTTC,CASRPGQGARSGANVLTF
.,TRBJ2-7,TRBV9,.,TGTGCCAGCAGCGGTACCGGTAGGGTCGGCGAGCAGTACTTC,CASSGTGRVGEQYF
few,TRBJ2-6,TRBV28,.,TGTGCCAGCAGTCTAATCGGCTTTTACTCTGGGGCCAACGTCCTGACTTTC,CASSLIGFYSGANVLTF
.,TRBJ2-2,TRBV7-3,TRBD2,TGTGCCAGCAGCTTGGGACTAGGGGGCACCGGGGAGCTGTTTTTT,CASSLGLGGTGELFF
.,TRBJ2-7,TRBV5-1,.,TGCGCCAGCAGTCATTCGATCCCCGGGGACTCCTACGAGCAGTACTTC,CASSHSIPGDSYEQYF
.,TRBJ1-1,TRBV7-9,.,TGTGCCAGCAGCTTAGCGCGTGGGGGGCTGGGGACTGAAGCTTTCTTT,CASSLARGGLGTEAFF
.,TRBJ2-7,TRBV27,TRBD2,TGTGCCAGCAGTGGGGGGGAGTCCTACGAGCAGTACTTC,CASSGGESYEQYF
few,TRBJ2-7,TRBV28,TRBD1,TGTGCCAGCAGCCCCGGGACAGGGGACCACGAGCAGTACTTC,CASSPGTGDHEQYF
.,TRBJ2-5,TRBV6-5,TRBD1,TGTGCCAGCAGGGGACAGGGGGAGACCCAGTACTTC,CASRGQGETQYF
.,TRBJ2-5,TRBV7-6,.,TGTGCCAGCAGCTTCGACAGGACTGGGACCCAGTACTTC,CASSFDRTGTQYF
.,TRBJ1-1,TRBV11-2,.,TGTGCCAGCAGCTTTACACTCATGAACACTGAAGCTTTCTTT,CASSFTLMNTEAFF
few,TRBJ2-3,TRBV24-1,TRBD1,TGTGCCACCAGGCGGACAGGGGATACAGATACGCAGTATTTT,CATRRTGDTDTQYF
.,TRBJ2-5,TRBV6-6,.,TGTGCCAGCAGTGACATGGTGCGAGAGACCCAGTACTTC,CASSDMVRETQYF
.,TRBJ2-4,TRBV20-1,.,TGCAGTGCGCCGCGAAACGCACAACTAGCCAAAAACATTCAGTACTTC,CSAPRNAQLAKNIQYF
.,TRBJ2-5,TRBV20-1,.,TGCAGTGCTCCTGCGGGGCGGAACTACGATGAGCAGTACTTC,CSAPAGRNYDEQYF
few,TRBJ2-6,TRBV5-1,TRBD1,TGCGCCAGCAGCTTTGGGGACAGGGATATTGGGGCCAACGTCCTGACTTTC,CASSFGDRDIGANVLTF
few,TRBJ1-1,TRBV28,TRBD1,TGTGCCAGCAGTGGGGGACAGGAAAACACTGAAGCTTTCTTT,CASSGGQENTEAFF
.,TRBJ2-7,TRBV7-9,.,TGTGCCAGCAGCCAGTCGCGAAAGAGCTCCTACAATGAGCAGTACTTC,CASSQSRKSSYNEQYF
.,TRBJ2-5,TRBV10-3,TRBD1,TGTGCCACCCAGGACAGGTATTCACAAGAGACCCAGTACTTC,CATQDRYSQETQYF
.,TRBJ2-2,TRBV20-1,.,TGCAGTGCAAAAGACACCGGGGAGCTGTTTTTT,CSAKDTGELFF
.,TRBJ1-1,TRBV18,TRBD1,TGTGCCAGCTCGGAGCAGGGGGCCGGGAAGAGCACTGAAGCTTTCTTT,CASSEQGAGKSTEAFF
.,TRBJ2-5,TRBV7-2,.,TGTGCCAGCAGCCCGACGGGACTCTTTTCGGAGACCCAGTACTTC,CASSPTGLFSETQYF
.,TRBJ1-1,TRBV7-6,TRBD1,TGTGCCAGCAGCCACGGACAGGGGTCCACTGAAGCTTTCTTT,CASSHGQGSTEAFF
few,TRBJ2-7,TRBV3-1,TRBD2,TGTGCCAGCAGCCAAGAGGGTCTAGCGGGAATTTACGAGCAGTACTTC,CASSQEGLAGIYEQYF
.,TRBJ2-3,TRBV7-2,.,TGTGCCAGCAGCTCTGCCGGTAGCGGACGCACAGATACGCAGTATTTT,CASSSAGSGRTDTQYF
.,TRBJ2-1,TRBV6-5,TRBD2,TGTGCCAGCAGTTTCCCGACGACTAGCGGGAGGGCCAATGAGCAGTTCTTC,CASSFPTTSGRANEQFF
.,TRBJ1-4,TRBV2,.,TGTGCCAGCAGTGTACCTGGGGCTGAAAAACTGTTTTTT,CASSVPGAEKLFF